Below, one T cell receptor (beta chain) is given with its context. Antigen: not known. It was with a sample-barcoded 5' primer and a J-beta primer mix that a second PCR of roughly 7 to 12 cycles was run. MiXCR, run by TCRdb on the 5' RACE reads, gives a single entry per CDR3 protein. The sample yields approximately 1,000,000 distinct CDR3 sequences, 35% to 45% seen once. These data come from a study of blood T cells in healthy people across ages. The donors, aged about 6 to 100, were healthy Caucasians from Russia. Points from the study as a whole: Compared with aged donors, long-lived donors showed fewer expanded clones, suggesting selection. Among T cells, TCR beta diversity per million cells dropped roughly linearly as age rose.

The material sequenced was blood. This clonotype originated in a man aged 18 to 35 in good health.

DNA of the CDR3: TGCGCCAGCAGCTCGACTAGCGGGGGGCAGAGCTCCTACAATGAGCAGTTCTTC. Protein: CASSSTSGGQSSYNEQFF. The V call is TRBV5-1, the J call TRBJ2-1; 13 nucleotides agree with TRBD2. Germline loops: CDR1 SGHRS, CDR2 YFSETQ. The CDR3 loop spans 18 amino acids. The V and J ends lost 3 bases and 0 bases, in that order; junction bases with no gene match: 6.